Shown below are 4 T cell receptor beta chains from a single sample sequenced in a study of blood T cell repertoires in COVID-19. Sequenced by immunoSEQ multiplex PCR; TCRdb stores in-frame clones only, minus some. The repertoire holds about 200,000 clones, 85% to 90% seen once, with around 1.5% in the top ten. The sample consisted of peripheral blood. The receptors shown here come from a man between 18 and 29 years old with active or convalescent COVID-19.

The V call is TRBV18, the J call TRBJ2-7, with D uncertain. CDR1 KGHSH and CDR2 LQKENI come from the germline V gene. The CDR3 length is 11 residues. The V end lost 4 bases, the J end lost 7 bases, and 8 bases lay between the germline ends. DNA of the CDR3: TGTGCCAGCTCACGAGAGGTAGAGCAGTACTTC. Its translation: CASSREVEQYF.

CDR3 DNA sequence: TGTGCCAGCAGTGAACGTGGGGGCAGGGCTGAAGCTTTCTTT. Protein: CASSERGGRAEAFF. The chain combines TRBV6-1 with TRBJ1-1; the D gene is possibly TRBD1 (6 bases). The germline V and J ends were trimmed by 2 bases and 6 bases, with 13 bases remaining between them. Per the germline V gene, CDR1 is MNHNS and CDR2 is SASEGT. The CDR3 runs 14 residues.

The chain combines TRBV6-5 with TRBJ1-2; 7 bases agree with TRBD1. From germline, CDR1 is MNHEY and CDR2 SVGAGI. V shed 6 bases and J 4 bases; nucleotides not matched to a gene: 5. CDR3 size: 13 residues. CDR3 amino acids: CASRKWDSYGYTF. For the CDR3, the DNA is TGTGCCAGCAGGAAGTGGGACAGCTATGGCTACACCTTC.

The rearrangement uses TRBV19 and TRBJ1-6; TRBD1 matches at 9 bases. In germline, CDR1 is LNHDA, CDR2 SQIVND (reference sequence). This CDR3 comprises 16 residues. Trimming took 1 base from V and 7 from J; bases not matched to a gene: 5. CDR3 nucleotide sequence: TGTGCCAGTAGTATAGCGTCAGGACAGGGGAATTCACCCCTCCACTTT. This translates into CASSIASGQGNSPLHF.